Each of the 29 T cell receptor beta chains below was sequenced from the same sample in a study of cytomegalovirus exposure and HLA in healthy donors. Data came from immunoSEQ multiplex PCR; TCRdb stores just in-frame clones and leaves some out. The repertoire holds approximately 180,000 clones, around 86% seen once, with more than 1.1% in the top ten. Material for sequencing was PBMCs. The receptors come from a woman aged 18-29 years in good health and CMV-seronegative.

The chain carries TRBV6-5 and TRBJ2-7; 7 nucleotides match TRBD1. The CDR3 sequence is 13 residues long. Germline V CDR1 and CDR2: MNHEY, SVGAGI. V was clipped by 7 bases and J by 2 bases; unmatched bases: 5. In DNA, the CDR3 is TGTGCCAGCAAAGACAGGGTAACCTACGAGCAGTACTTC. Protein: CASKDRVTYEQYF.

The chain uses TRBV7-2 and TRBJ2-1, with D unclear. Germline V gene lookup returns CDR1 SGHTA and CDR2 FQGNSA. Trimming left V 1 base short and J 3 bases short, with 7 bases between. The CDR3 runs to 14 residues. The CDR3 coding sequence is TGTGCCAGCAGCTTAGACCCGGGCTACAATGAGCAGTTCTTC. This encodes CASSLDPGYNEQFF. Combining the CDR3 with reference TRBV7-2 and TRBJ2-1 gives the whole variable domain GAGVSQSPSNKVTEKGKDVELRCDPISGHTALYWYRQSLGQGLEFLIYFQGNSAPDKSGLPSDRFSAERTGGSVSTLTIQRTQQEDSAVYLCASSLDPGYNEQFFGPGTRLTVL.

V is TRBV19 and J is TRBJ1-5, with D maybe TRBD1 (6 bases). This CDR3 is built from 16 residues. Germline loops: CDR1 LNHDA, CDR2 SQIVND (reference sequence). V shed 3 bases and J shed 3 bases, with 15 bases lying between them. CDR3 region: CASSILQGNSNQPQHF. Here the CDR3 DNA reads TGTGCCAGTAGTATCCTTCAGGGGAACTCCAATCAGCCCCAGCATTTT.

This clone was detected once. The J gene is TRBJ2-7, the V gene TRBV4-1; 9 bases map to TRBD2. Germline CDR1 and CDR2: MGHRA and YSYEKL. The CDR3 covers 17 residues. V was pared by 0 bases and J by 0 bases, with 6 bases of the junction left unmatched. The CDR3 reads CASSQDLTSGFSYEQYF. CDR3 DNA: TGCGCCAGCAGCCAAGATCTCACTAGCGGGTTCTCCTACGAGCAGTACTTC.

The V call is TRBV9, the J call TRBJ2-3, with a weak D call TRBD2 (7 bases). The CDR3 contains 16 residues. Trimming pared 4 bases from V and 4 bases from J, leaving 19 bases between. The germline V gene encodes CDR1 SGDLS and CDR2 YYNGEE. CDR3 sequence (DNA): TGTGCCAGCAGCTCCCTTTGGGGGGGGGCTTCAGATACGCAGTATTTT. Protein product: CASSSLWGGASDTQYF. The whole variable domain, remainder taken from reference TRBV9 and TRBJ2-3, is DSGVTQTPKHLITATGQRVTLRCSPRSGDLSVYWYQQSLDQGLQFLIQYYNGEERAKGNILERFSAQQFPDLHSELNLSSLELGDSALYFCASSSLWGGASDTQYFGPGTRLTVL.

The V call is TRBV7-9, the J call TRBJ1-2, with TRBD1 identical over 7 bases. The V and J ends lost 0 bases and 4 bases, in that order; junction bases with no gene match: 11. CDR1 and CDR2 from the germline V gene are SEHNR and FQNEAQ (reference sequence). This CDR3 spans 17 amino acids. The CDR3 nucleotides read TGTGCCAGCAGCTTAGCGCACGGGGACAGTTTGTTCTATGGCTACACCTTC. Encoded protein: CASSLAHGDSLFYGYTF.

Turning to this clone: The identical CDR3 is also encoded by other nucleotide sequences in the sample. The V call is TRBV5-1, the J call TRBJ2-5; 7 positions match TRBD2. The J segment lost 1 base and the V segment lost 1 base, leaving 1 base of the junction unmatched. The germline CDR1 and CDR2 sequences are SGHRS and YFSETQ. This CDR3 comprises 14 residues. CDR3 sequence reads: CASSLTGGQETQYF. CDR3 DNA: TGCGCCAGCAGCTTGACGGGGGGCCAAGAGACCCAGTACTTC.

The chain employs TRBV2 and TRBJ2-1, with 12 bases fitting TRBD2. Germline V gene lookup returns CDR1 SNHLY and CDR2 FYNNEI. V lost 5 bases to trimming and J lost 8 bases; unmatched junction nucleotides: 7. The CDR3 is 15 amino acids. For the CDR3, the DNA is TGTGCCAGCAGTCAGACTAGCGGGAGTCTCCATGAGCAGTTCTTC. As protein: CASSQTSGSLHEQFF.

V and J are TRBV5-1 and TRBJ1-1; possibly TRBD1 for D (6 bases). The CDR3 runs to 14 residues. The germline V and J ends were trimmed by 6 bases and 1 base, with 13 bases remaining between them. CDR1 SGHRS and CDR2 YFSETQ come from the germline V gene. In DNA, the CDR3 is TGCGCCAGCACCCATAAACAGGGGAACACTGAAGCTTTCTTT. It is translated as CASTHKQGNTEAFF.

CDR3 in DNA: TGTGCCAGCAGCTTTCGACTAGCGGGGACTTCGGAGACCCAGTACTTC. It is translated as CASSFRLAGTSETQYF. The J gene is TRBJ2-5, the V gene TRBV7-8; 11 bases line up with TRBD2. The CDR3 runs 16 residues. V was clipped by 3 bases and J by 5 bases; unmatched bases: 8. The germline V gene has CDR1 SGHVS and CDR2 FQNEAQ.

V is TRBV5-1 and J is TRBJ1-1; D is ambiguous. Trimming took off 0 bases at V and 3 bases at J, with 9 bases between the two ends. The CDR3 covers 14 residues. Looked up from germline, CDR1 is SGHRS and CDR2 is YFSETQ. The CDR3 sequence: CASSLGSGYTEAFF. CDR3 DNA: TGCGCCAGCAGCTTGGGTTCGGGGTACACTGAAGCTTTCTTT. Using reference TRBV5-1 and TRBJ1-1 for the parts outside the CDR3, the full variable domain is KAGVTQTPRYLIKTRGQQVTLSCSPISGHRSVSWYQQTPGQGLQFLFEYFSETQRNKGNFPGRFSGRQFSNSRSEMNVSTLELGDSALYLCASSLGSGYTEAFFGQGTRLTVV.

The V gene is TRBV15, the J gene TRBJ1-2, with 8 positions matching TRBD1. The V gene's germline CDR1 is LNHNV and CDR2 YYDKDF (reference sequence). With 8 bases clipped from V and 5 bases from J, the junction kept 10 bases outside the gene matches. This CDR3 comprises 14 residues. The CDR3: CATHRPGQDYGYTF. CDR3 nucleotides: TGTGCCACCCACAGACCGGGACAGGATTATGGCTACACCTTC.

The V and J genes are TRBV9 and TRBJ2-2; 11 bases are a match to TRBD2. The CDR3 spans 17 residues. Germline CDR1 reads SGDLS; CDR2 reads YYNGEE. Trimming removed 4 bases from V and 4 bases from J; junction bases left unmatched: 9. CDR3 DNA sequence: TGTGCCAGCAGCCTTACCGGGACTAGCGGTTTCACCGGGGAGCTGTTTTTT. This encodes CASSLTGTSGFTGELFF.

J is TRBJ2-5 and V is TRBV18; D might be TRBD2 (5 bases). CDR1 and CDR2 from the germline V gene are KGHSH and LQKENI. V lost 4 bases and J 1 base, leaving 10 bases between the germline ends. The CDR3 contains 14 residues. CDR3 bases: TGTGCCAGCTCACAACGGGGAATCCAAGAGACCCAGTACTTC. Translating gives CASSQRGIQETQYF.

The chain recombines TRBV4-2 with TRBJ1-6; no firm D call. Germline CDR1 and CDR2: LGHNA and YNFKEQ. There are 17 residues in the CDR3. Deletions cut 8 bases from V and 0 bases from J, with 17 bases between. The DNA of the CDR3 is TGTGCCAGCTCCACCGAGCTGAGGAGCTCCTATAATTCACCCCTCCACTTT. It translates to CASSTELRSSYNSPLHF.

This chain uses TRBV15 with TRBJ2-1, with D maybe TRBD1 (6 bases). The CDR3 runs 15 residues. V lost 2 bases and J lost 0, with 8 bases in between. CDR1 is LNHNV, CDR2 YYDKDF, per germline (reference sequence). The CDR3 spells CATSRQGSSYNEQFF. CDR3 in DNA: TGTGCCACCAGCAGACAGGGGAGCTCCTACAATGAGCAGTTCTTC.

The gene calls are TRBV6-1 and TRBJ2-7; 8 nucleotides align to TRBD1. J lost 4 bases, V lost 3 bases, and 2 bases had no gene match. The germline CDR1 and CDR2 sequences are MNHNS and SASEGT. CDR3 length: 13 residues. This CDR3 reads CASSDRQGYEQYF. The CDR3 bases are TGTGCCAGCAGTGACAGACAGGGGTACGAGCAGTACTTC.

This clone was recorded once. The chain employs TRBV5-8 and TRBJ2-5, with 14 bases fitting TRBD2. The CDR3 covers 15 residues. The germline V gene encodes CDR1 SGHTS and CDR2 YDEGEE. V gave up 6 bases and J gave up 5 bases; unmatched junction bases: 6. CDR3 sequence (DNA): TGTGCCAGCAACTACGGACTAGCGGGGGGTGAGACCCAGTACTTC. Amino acid sequence: CASNYGLAGGETQYF.

This rearrangement joins TRBV29-1 to TRBJ2-4, with 8 nucleotides matching TRBD1. This CDR3 spans 12 amino acids. From germline, CDR1 is SQVTM and CDR2 ANQGSEA. V lost 6 bases, J lost 8 bases, and 6 bases stayed unmatched. This chain's CDR3 is CSVLGQGDIQYF. CDR3 sequence (DNA): TGCAGCGTACTTGGACAGGGAGACATTCAGTACTTC.

The V call is TRBV5-1, the J call TRBJ2-7, with 9 bases identical to TRBD2. J was trimmed by 1 base and V by 4 bases; bases with no gene match: 12. The CDR3 is 17 amino acids. The germline gives CDR1 SGHRS, CDR2 YFSETQ. The CDR3 DNA sequence: TGCGCCAGCAGCATGGGACTAGCTGGGAGAAATTCCTACGAGCAGTACTTC. Translating gives CASSMGLAGRNSYEQYF.

This clone was detected only a few times. This chain links TRBV5-6 with TRBJ1-2, with 8 bases aligning to TRBD1. Germline V CDR1 and CDR2: SGHDT, YYEEEE. The V and J ends lost 4 bases and 4 bases, in that order; junction bases with no gene match: 12. This CDR3 spans 16 amino acids. The CDR3 coding sequence is TGTGCCAGCAGCCGAGAAAAGACAGGGGAATTCTATGGCTACACCTTC. Translation: CASSREKTGEFYGYTF.

V is TRBV2 and J is TRBJ2-1, with 8 bases lining up with TRBD2. The ends lost 4 bases at V and 4 bases at J; junction bases unmatched: 3. The CDR3 runs to 14 residues. Per the germline V gene, CDR1 is SNHLY and CDR2 is FYNNEI. The CDR3 here is CASSGLAGYNEQFF. In nucleotides, the CDR3 is TGTGCCAGCAGTGGGTTAGCGGGATACAATGAGCAGTTCTTC.

This chain uses TRBV5-4 with TRBJ2-5, with TRBD2 matching 9 bases. Losses at the gene ends were 1 base for V and 5 bases for J; bases not matched to a gene: 3. Germline CDR1 is SGHNT and CDR2 is YYREEE (reference sequence). The CDR3 runs 14 residues. The CDR3 region is CASSLYLAGETQYF. The CDR3 DNA follows: TGTGCCAGCAGCTTGTACCTAGCGGGGGAGACCCAGTACTTC.

The J gene is TRBJ2-5, the V gene TRBV10-3; D may be TRBD1 (7 bases). Trimming cost V 5 bases and J 13 bases, with 17 bases left between them. The CDR3 runs to 12 residues. The germline V gene has CDR1 ENHRY and CDR2 SYGVKD. DNA of the CDR3: TGTGCCATCAGTCCTGGGGGGACAGTCCCGTACTTC. Its translation: CAISPGGTVPYF.

The DNA for the CDR3 is TGTGCCAGCAGCTTAGAGGTGACTAGCGGGATCTCTGAGCAGTTCTTC. The encoded protein is CASSLEVTSGISEQFF. V is TRBV7-6 and J is TRBJ2-1, with TRBD2 identical over 11 bases. Germline CDR1 and CDR2: SGHVS and FNYEAQ. Losses at the gene ends were 1 base for V and 9 bases for J; bases not matched to a gene: 8. CDR3 length equals 16 residues. The whole variable domain, remainder taken from reference TRBV7-6 and TRBJ2-1, is GAGVSQSPRYKVTKRGQDVALRCDPISGHVSLYWYRQALGQGPEFLTYFNYEAQQDKSGLPNDRFSAERPEGSISTLTIQRTEQRDSAMYRCASSLEVTSGISEQFFGPGTRLTVL.

This clone was seen more than once but under ten times. V gene TRBV30 combines with J gene TRBJ1-2; 8 bases align to TRBD1. The CDR3 has 13 amino acids. Germline CDR1 reads GTSNPN; CDR2 reads SVGIG (reference sequence). V was clipped by 2 bases and J by 8 bases; unmatched bases: 7. Here the CDR3 reads CAWSRQGARGYTF. As DNA, the CDR3 is TGTGCCTGGAGTAGGCAGGGGGCGCGGGGCTACACCTTC.

This clone was detected only once. The chain carries TRBV10-3 and TRBJ1-1, with a tentative D call TRBD1 (5 bases). The germline V and J ends were trimmed by 4 bases and 5 bases, with 14 bases remaining between them. The CDR3 covers 14 residues. Germline values: CDR1 ENHRY, CDR2 SYGVKD. The CDR3 sequence is CAISGTSSGTEAFF. Here the CDR3 DNA reads TGTGCCATCAGTGGGACATCCAGTGGTACTGAAGCTTTCTTT.

V gene TRBV6-5 combines with J gene TRBJ1-3; TRBD1 agrees at 7 bases. The trim removed 5 bases at V and 0 bases at J, leaving 4 bases unmatched. Germline CDR1 reads MNHEY; CDR2 reads SVGAGI. The CDR3 extends over 15 amino acids. CDR3 DNA: TGTGCCAGCAGTCTGGACAGGAACTCTGGAAACACCATATATTTT. The encoded protein is CASSLDRNSGNTIYF.

V is TRBV6-1 and J is TRBJ2-2, with D unclear. The CDR3 length is 14 residues. V was cut by 4 bases and J by 7 bases, with 13 bases left in between. CDR1 is MNHNS, CDR2 SASEGT, per germline. CDR3 sequence: CASSGILYSGELFF. As DNA, the CDR3 is TGTGCCAGCAGTGGAATCCTTTACAGCGGGGAGCTGTTTTTT.